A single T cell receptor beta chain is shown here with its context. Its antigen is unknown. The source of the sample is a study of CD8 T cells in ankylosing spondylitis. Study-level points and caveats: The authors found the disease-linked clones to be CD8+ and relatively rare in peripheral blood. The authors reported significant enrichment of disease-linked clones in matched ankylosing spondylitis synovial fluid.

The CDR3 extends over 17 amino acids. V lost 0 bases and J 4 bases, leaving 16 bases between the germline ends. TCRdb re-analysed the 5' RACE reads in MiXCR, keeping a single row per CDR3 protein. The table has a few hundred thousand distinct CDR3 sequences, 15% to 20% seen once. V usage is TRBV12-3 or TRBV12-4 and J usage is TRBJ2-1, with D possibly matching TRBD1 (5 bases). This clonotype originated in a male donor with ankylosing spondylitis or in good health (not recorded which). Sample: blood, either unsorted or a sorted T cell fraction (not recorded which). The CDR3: CASSLANYGQKYNEQFF. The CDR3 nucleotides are TGTGCCAGCAGTTTAGCGAATTACGGACAAAAATACAATGAGCAGTTCTTC.